This record concerns one T cell receptor (beta chain) sequence. Antigen unknown. The data derive from a study of PD-1 blockade in classical Hodgkin lymphoma. General study findings and limits: Relapsed/refractory patients reportedly had the lowest baseline TCR diversity, below newly diagnosed patients, who were below healthy donors. By C4D1, diversity of CD4+ TCRs had risen significantly, whereas that of CD8+ TCRs had not. The authors have not defined what causes the repertoire differences, possibly disease activity or prior therapy.

TCRdb's table, derived via immunoSEQ multiplex PCR, lists solely in-frame clones and lacks some. The data contain roughly 97,000 clones, around 80% of them singletons. Patients all relapsed after autologous stem cell transplantation, and there was variation in brentuximab vedotin exposure. Complete response, partial response or progressive disease was each patient's best response. The V and J ends lost 8 bases and 6 bases, in that order; junction bases with no gene match: 11. Per the germline V gene, CDR1 is WSHSY and CDR2 is SAAADI. The CDR3 length is 15 residues. Sequences were derived from peripheral blood mononuclear cells (PBMCs), sampled at baseline. The receptor was derived from a human donor with classical Hodgkin lymphoma. The chain has TRBV10-2 and TRBJ2-7, with 12 bases lining up with TRBD2. The CDR3 sequence is CASRRPGLAGREQYF. The CDR3 DNA follows: TGCGCCAGCCGCCGCCCGGGACTAGCGGGTCGCGAGCAGTACTTC.